The TCR beta chain under discussion was sequenced for a study of cytomegalovirus exposure and HLA in healthy donors. Trimming shortened V by 0 bases and J by 7 bases, and 14 bases separated the two germline ends. CDR3 length: 15 residues. Germline assignment: CDR1 SGDLS and CDR2 YYNGEE. This PCR relied on a set of 60 Vbeta primers and 13 Jbeta primers. Measured with immunoSEQ multiplex PCR; TCRdb has only the in-frame clones, and not every one. The data show about 130,000 clones, about 80% seen once. This receptor was identified in a woman in her thirties or forties in good health and CMV-seronegative. The sample was PBMCs. The genes are TRBV9 and TRBJ2-1; the D gene is possibly TRBD2 (5 bases). CDR3 sequence (DNA): TGTGCCAGCAGCGTAGTTAGCGACCTCGGGAATGAGCAGTTCTTC. Encoded protein: CASSVVSDLGNEQFF.